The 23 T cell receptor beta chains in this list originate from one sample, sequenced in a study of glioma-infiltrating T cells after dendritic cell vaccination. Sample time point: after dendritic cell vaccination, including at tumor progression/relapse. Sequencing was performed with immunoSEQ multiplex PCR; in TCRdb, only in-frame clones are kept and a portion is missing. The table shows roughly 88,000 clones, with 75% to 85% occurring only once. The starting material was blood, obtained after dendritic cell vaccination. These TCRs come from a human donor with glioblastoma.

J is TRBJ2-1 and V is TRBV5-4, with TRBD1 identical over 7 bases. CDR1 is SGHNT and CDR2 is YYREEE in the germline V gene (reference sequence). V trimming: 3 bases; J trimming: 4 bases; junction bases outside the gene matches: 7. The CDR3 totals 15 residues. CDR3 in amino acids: CASSSPGQRYNEQFF. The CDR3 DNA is TGTGCCAGCAGCTCACCGGGACAGAGATACAATGAGCAGTTCTTC.

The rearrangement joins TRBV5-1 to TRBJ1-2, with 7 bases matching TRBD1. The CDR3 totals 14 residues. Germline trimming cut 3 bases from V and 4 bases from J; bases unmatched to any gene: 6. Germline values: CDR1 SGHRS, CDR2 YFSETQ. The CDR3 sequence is CASSSTGQFYGYTF. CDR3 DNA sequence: TGCGCCAGCAGCTCTACGGGACAGTTCTATGGCTACACCTTC.

CDR3 region: CASSSAPTAPVEQYV. The CDR3 DNA reads TGTGCCAGCAGCTCCGCCCCCACGGCCCCCGTGGAGCAGTACGTC. V usage is TRBV11-2 and J usage is TRBJ2-7; no clear D. The CDR3 runs 15 residues. Germline loops: CDR1 SGHAT, CDR2 FQNNGV. Trimming removed 4 bases from V and 7 bases from J, with 20 bases in between.

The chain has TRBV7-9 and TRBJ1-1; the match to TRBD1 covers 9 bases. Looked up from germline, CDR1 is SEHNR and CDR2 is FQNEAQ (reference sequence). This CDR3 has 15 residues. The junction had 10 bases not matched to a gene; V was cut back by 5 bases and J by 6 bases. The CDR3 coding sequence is TGTGCCAGCAGCCGCTTGGGACAGGGTAGCCCTGAAGCTTTCTTT. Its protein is CASSRLGQGSPEAFF. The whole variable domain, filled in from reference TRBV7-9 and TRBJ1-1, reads DTGVSQNPRHKITKRGQNVTFRCDPISEHNRLYWYRQTLGQGPEFLTYFQNEAQLEKSRLLSDRFSAERPKGSFSTLEIQRTEQGDSAMYLCASSRLGQGSPEAFFGQGTRLTVV.

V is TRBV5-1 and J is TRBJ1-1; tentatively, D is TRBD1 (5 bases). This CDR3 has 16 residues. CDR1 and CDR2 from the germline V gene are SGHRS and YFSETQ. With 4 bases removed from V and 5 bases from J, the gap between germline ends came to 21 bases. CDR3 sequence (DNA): TGCGCCAGCAGCCCGGTTTTGGGGCAGGGAGGAACTGAAGCTTTCTTT. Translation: CASSPVLGQGGTEAFF.

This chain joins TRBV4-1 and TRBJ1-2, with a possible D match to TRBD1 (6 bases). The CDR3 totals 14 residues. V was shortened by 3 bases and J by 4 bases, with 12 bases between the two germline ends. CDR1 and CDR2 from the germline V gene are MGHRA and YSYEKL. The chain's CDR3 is CASSQPTGPYGYTF. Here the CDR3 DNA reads TGCGCCAGCAGCCAGCCCACAGGGCCCTATGGCTACACCTTC.

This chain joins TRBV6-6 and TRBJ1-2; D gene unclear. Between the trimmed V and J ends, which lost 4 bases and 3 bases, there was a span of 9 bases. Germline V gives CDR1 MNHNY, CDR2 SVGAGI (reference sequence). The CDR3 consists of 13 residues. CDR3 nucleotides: TGTGCCAGCAGTTTACTGAGGGACTATGGCTACACCTTC. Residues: CASSLLRDYGYTF.

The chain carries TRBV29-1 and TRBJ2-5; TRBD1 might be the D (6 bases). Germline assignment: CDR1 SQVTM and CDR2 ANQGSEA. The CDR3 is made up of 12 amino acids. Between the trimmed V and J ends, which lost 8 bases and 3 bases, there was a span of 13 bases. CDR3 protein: CSTNEGEETQYF. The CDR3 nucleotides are TGCAGCACGAACGAGGGGGAAGAGACCCAGTACTTC. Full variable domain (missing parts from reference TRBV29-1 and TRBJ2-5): SAVISQKPSRDICQRGTSLTIQCQVDSQVTMMFWYRQQPGQSLTLIATANQGSEATYESGFVIDKFPISRPNLTFSTLTVSNMSPEDSSIYLCSTNEGEETQYFGPGTRLLVL.

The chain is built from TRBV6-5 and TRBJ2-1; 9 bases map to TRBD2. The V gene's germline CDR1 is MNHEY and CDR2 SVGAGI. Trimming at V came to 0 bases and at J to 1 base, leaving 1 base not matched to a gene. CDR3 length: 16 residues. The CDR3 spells CASSYSLAGSYNEQFF. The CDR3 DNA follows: TGTGCCAGCAGTTACTCTCTAGCGGGATCCTACAATGAGCAGTTCTTC.

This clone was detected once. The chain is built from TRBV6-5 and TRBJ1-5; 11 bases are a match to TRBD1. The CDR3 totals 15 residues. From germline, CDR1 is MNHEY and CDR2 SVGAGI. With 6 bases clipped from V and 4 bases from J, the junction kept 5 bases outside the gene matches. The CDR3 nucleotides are TGTGCCAGCAGAGCCGGGACAGGGGGTAATCAGCCCCAGCATTTT. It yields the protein CASRAGTGGNQPQHF.

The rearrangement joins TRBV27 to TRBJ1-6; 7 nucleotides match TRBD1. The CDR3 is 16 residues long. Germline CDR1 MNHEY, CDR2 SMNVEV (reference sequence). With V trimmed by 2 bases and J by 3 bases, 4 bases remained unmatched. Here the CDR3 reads CASSLVRGLYNSPLHF. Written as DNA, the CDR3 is TGTGCCAGCAGTTTAGTGAGGGGGCTCTATAATTCACCCCTCCACTTT.

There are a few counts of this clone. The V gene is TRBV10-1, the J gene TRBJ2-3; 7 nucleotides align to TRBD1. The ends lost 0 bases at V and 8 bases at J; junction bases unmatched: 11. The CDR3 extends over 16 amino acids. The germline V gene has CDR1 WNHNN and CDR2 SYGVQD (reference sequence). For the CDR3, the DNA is TGCGCCAGCAGTGAGTCGGCCAGGGGGAACCTGGGTACGCAGTATTTT. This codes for CASSESARGNLGTQYF.

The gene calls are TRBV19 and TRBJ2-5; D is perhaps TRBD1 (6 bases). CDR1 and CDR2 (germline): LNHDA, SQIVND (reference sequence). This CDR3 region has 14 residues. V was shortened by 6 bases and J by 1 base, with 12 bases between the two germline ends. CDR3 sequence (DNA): TGTGCCAGTAGCCTGACAGGACTCCAAGAGACCCAGTACTTC. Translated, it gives CASSLTGLQETQYF. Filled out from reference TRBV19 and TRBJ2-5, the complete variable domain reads DGGITQSPKYLFRKEGQNVTLSCEQNLNHDAMYWYRQDPGQGLRLIYYSQIVNDFQKGDIAEGYSVSREKKESFPLTVTSAQKNPTAFYLCASSLTGLQETQYFGPGTRLLVL.

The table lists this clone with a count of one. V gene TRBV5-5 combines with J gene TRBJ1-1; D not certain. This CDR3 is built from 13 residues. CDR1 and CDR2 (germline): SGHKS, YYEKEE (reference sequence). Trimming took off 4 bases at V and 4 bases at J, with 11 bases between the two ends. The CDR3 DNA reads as TGTGCCAGCAGCGCCGACCCGGGCACTGAAGCTTTCTTT. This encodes CASSADPGTEAFF. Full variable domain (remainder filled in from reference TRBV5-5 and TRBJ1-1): DAGVTQSPTHLIKTRGQQVTLRCSPISGHKSVSWYQQVLGQGPQFIFQYYEKEERGRGNFPDRFSARQFPNYSSELNVNALLLGDSALYLCASSADPGTEAFFGQGTRLTVV.

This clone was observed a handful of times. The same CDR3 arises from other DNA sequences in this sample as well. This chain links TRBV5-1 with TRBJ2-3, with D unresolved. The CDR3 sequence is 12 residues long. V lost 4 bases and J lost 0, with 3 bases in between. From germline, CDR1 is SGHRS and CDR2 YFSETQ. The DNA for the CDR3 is TGCGCCAGCAGCCTTAGCACAGATACGCAGTATTTT. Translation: CASSLSTDTQYF.

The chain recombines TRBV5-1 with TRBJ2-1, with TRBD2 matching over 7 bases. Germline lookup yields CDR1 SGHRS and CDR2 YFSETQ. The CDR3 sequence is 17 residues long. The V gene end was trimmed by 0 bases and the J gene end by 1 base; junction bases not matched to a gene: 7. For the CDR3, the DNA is TGCGCCAGCAGCTTGGCGCCTAGCGGCCCATCCTACAATGAGCAGTTCTTC. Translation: CASSLAPSGPSYNEQFF.

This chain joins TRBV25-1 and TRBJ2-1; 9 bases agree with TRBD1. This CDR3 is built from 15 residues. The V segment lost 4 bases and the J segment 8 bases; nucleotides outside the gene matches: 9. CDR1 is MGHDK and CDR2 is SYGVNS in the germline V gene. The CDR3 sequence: CASSGRDRDVHEQFF. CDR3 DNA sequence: TGTGCCAGCAGTGGCCGGGACAGGGATGTCCATGAGCAGTTCTTC.

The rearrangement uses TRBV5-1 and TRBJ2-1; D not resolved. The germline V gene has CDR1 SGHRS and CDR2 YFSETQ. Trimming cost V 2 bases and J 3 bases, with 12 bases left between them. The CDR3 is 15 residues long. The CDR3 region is CASSFQDLLYNEQFF. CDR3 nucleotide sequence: TGCGCCAGCAGCTTCCAGGATCTCCTCTACAATGAGCAGTTCTTC.

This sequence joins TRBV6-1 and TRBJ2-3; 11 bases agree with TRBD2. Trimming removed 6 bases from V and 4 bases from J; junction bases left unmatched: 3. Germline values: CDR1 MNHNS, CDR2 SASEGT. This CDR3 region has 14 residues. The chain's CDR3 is CASRTSGMSDTQYF. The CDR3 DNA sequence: TGTGCCAGCAGGACTAGCGGGATGTCAGATACGCAGTATTTT.

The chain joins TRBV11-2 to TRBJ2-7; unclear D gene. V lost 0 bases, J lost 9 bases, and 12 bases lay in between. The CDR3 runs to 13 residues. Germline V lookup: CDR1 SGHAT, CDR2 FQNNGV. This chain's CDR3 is CASSLDRGLRQYV. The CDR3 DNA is TGTGCCAGCAGCTTAGATCGCGGTTTAAGGCAGTACGTC.

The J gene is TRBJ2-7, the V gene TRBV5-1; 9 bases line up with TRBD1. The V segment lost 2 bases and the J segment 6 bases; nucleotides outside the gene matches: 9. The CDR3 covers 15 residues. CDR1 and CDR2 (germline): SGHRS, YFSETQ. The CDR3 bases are TGCGCCAGCAGCTTATTGCGGACAGGGGACTCCGAGCAGTACGTC. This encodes CASSLLRTGDSEQYV.

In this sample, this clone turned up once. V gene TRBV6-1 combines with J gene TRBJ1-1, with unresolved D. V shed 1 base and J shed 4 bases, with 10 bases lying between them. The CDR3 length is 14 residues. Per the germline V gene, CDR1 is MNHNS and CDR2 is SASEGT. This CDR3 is CASSEGLMGTEAFF. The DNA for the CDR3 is TGTGCCAGCAGTGAAGGACTGATGGGCACTGAAGCTTTCTTT.

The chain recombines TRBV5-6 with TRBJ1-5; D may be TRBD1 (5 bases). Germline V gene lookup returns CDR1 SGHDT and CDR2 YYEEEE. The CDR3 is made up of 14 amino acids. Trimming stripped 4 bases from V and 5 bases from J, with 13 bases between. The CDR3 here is CASSPPWGYQPQHF. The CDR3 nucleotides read TGTGCCAGCAGCCCACCCTGGGGCTATCAGCCCCAGCATTTT.